This T cell receptor (beta chain) emerged from a study of shared clonotypes between healthy human individuals. Study in general: Each donor contributed plates that comprised three CD4 naive, three CD4 memory, two CD8 naive and one CD8 memory.

Overall study findings and caveats: The four-donor shared clonotypes exceeded non-shared clonotypes in generation probability, with non-shared ones scoring lower. Rarefaction revealed incomplete sorted-subset sequencing despite large depth.

Original data processing: Filtering differed, since immunoSEQ gave only junction sequences and no quality scores. Libraries were prepared by immunoSEQ multiplex PCR; TCRdb keeps only in-frame clonotypes and omits some of them. Clone size and V and J calls were adopted from that table, with D and trimming inferred from the DNA. This sample has around 2.1 million clones, with nearly 97% found just once. A remark on this clone: Its antigen remains unidentified.

What was sequenced was naive CD4+ T cells sorted from blood. Subset here: CD45RA+ positively selected. The source of this sequence is a man younger than 30 in good health.

CDR3 residues: CASTQGTSSGNTIYF. The CDR3 DNA is TGCGCCAGCACGCAGGGGACAAGCTCTGGAAACACCATATATTTT. The V gene is TRBV10-2, the J gene TRBJ1-3; a possible D gene is TRBD1 (6 bases). This CDR3 spans 15 amino acids. Germline-derived CDR1 and CDR2 are WSHSY and SAAADI. Trimming removed 7 bases at V and 0 bases at J, with 13 bases between.